These T cell receptor beta chains were read from a single sample in a study of blood T cell repertoires in COVID-19. The repertoire was sequenced with immunoSEQ multiplex PCR; TCRdb's copy has only in-frame clones and lacks some. This table has more than 45,000 clones, 85% to 90% appearing once. The sample comprised peripheral blood. These receptors were collected from a woman aged 55-70 years with acute or convalescent COVID-19. CDR3s include the opening cysteine and the closing phenylalanine or tryptophan. Fields, in order: V gene, J gene, clone size, D gene, CDR3 DNA, CDR3 protein. A D gene is named only where the DNA matches it firmly. Expanded clones are given a class, and other clones once, few, many or no size at all.

V gene: TRBV3-1/TRBV3-2; J gene: TRBJ2-5; clone size: NA; D gene: TRBD2; CDR3 DNA: TGTGCCAGCAGCCATGGGGGACTAGCGGAAAAGGGAGAGACCCAGTACTTC; CDR3 protein: CASSHGGLAEKGETQYF
V gene: TRBV14; J gene: TRBJ1-4; clone size: few; D gene: TRBD1; CDR3 DNA: TGTGCCAGCAGCCAGCCATCCTCCGGGACAGGGATGATGGTAGAAAAACTGTTTTTT; CDR3 protein: CASSQPSSGTGMMVEKLFF
V gene: TRBV6-5; J gene: TRBJ1-5; clone size: NA; D gene: TRBD1; CDR3 DNA: TGTGCCATGTCACAGGGGTTTAGCAATCAGCCCCAGCATTTT; CDR3 protein: CAMSQGFSNQPQHF
V gene: TRBV7-9; J gene: TRBJ1-1; clone size: once; D gene: TRBD1; CDR3 DNA: TGTGCCAGCAGCGGAGGGGGCAGGGACACTGAAGCTTTCTTT; CDR3 protein: CASSGGGRDTEAFF
V gene: TRBV2; J gene: TRBJ2-1; clone size: NA; D gene: TRBD2; CDR3 DNA: TGTGCCAGCAGTGGTCATAGCGGGAATTACAATGAGCAGTTCTTC; CDR3 protein: CASSGHSGNYNEQFF
V gene: TRBV28; J gene: TRBJ1-2; clone size: NA; D gene: TRBD1; CDR3 DNA: TGTGCCAGCAGTGAACAGGGGGGAAAAGGCTATGGCTACACCTTC; CDR3 protein: CASSEQGGKGYGYTF
V gene: TRBV7-8; J gene: TRBJ1-4; clone size: NA; D gene: TRBD1; CDR3 DNA: TGTGCCAGCAGCTTACGGTCGCGGACAGGGCCTAATGAAAAACTGTTTTTT; CDR3 protein: CASSLRSRTGPNEKLFF
V gene: TRBV6-6; J gene: TRBJ2-7; clone size: NA; D gene: NA; CDR3 DNA: TGTGCCAGCAGTTCACCGACACTCCGCTCCTACGAGCAGTACTTC; CDR3 protein: CASSSPTLRSYEQYF
V gene: TRBV1; J gene: TRBJ2-1; clone size: NA; D gene: NA; CDR3 DNA: TGCACCAGCAGCCGTAGTACTAGCGGGTACCTTCGGTTCTTC; CDR3 protein: CTSSRSTSGYLRFF
V gene: TRBV7-9; J gene: TRBJ2-5; clone size: NA; D gene: TRBD2; CDR3 DNA: TGTGCCAGCAGCTTAGCGCGGTTAGCGGGAGGACCTCAAGAGACCCAGTACTTC; CDR3 protein: CASSLARLAGGPQETQYF
V gene: TRBV27; J gene: TRBJ2-7; clone size: NA; D gene: TRBD2; CDR3 DNA: TGTGCCAGCAGTTTGTCCAGCGGGAGGGTATACGAGCAGTACTTC; CDR3 protein: CASSLSSGRVYEQYF
V gene: TRBV4-2; J gene: TRBJ2-7; clone size: NA; D gene: NA; CDR3 DNA: TGTGCCAGCAGCCAAGGAAGGACCCGGGGCGAGCAGTACTTC; CDR3 protein: CASSQGRTRGEQYF
V gene: TRBV9; J gene: TRBJ1-6; clone size: once; D gene: NA; CDR3 DNA: TGTGCCAGCAGCGAGACGGGGGGGGTTTCACCCCTCCACTTT; CDR3 protein: CASSETGGVSPLHF
V gene: TRBV29-1; J gene: TRBJ1-1; clone size: once; D gene: TRBD1; CDR3 DNA: TGCAGCGGTGGACAGGGTGTGAACACTGAAGCTTTCTTT; CDR3 protein: CSGGQGVNTEAFF